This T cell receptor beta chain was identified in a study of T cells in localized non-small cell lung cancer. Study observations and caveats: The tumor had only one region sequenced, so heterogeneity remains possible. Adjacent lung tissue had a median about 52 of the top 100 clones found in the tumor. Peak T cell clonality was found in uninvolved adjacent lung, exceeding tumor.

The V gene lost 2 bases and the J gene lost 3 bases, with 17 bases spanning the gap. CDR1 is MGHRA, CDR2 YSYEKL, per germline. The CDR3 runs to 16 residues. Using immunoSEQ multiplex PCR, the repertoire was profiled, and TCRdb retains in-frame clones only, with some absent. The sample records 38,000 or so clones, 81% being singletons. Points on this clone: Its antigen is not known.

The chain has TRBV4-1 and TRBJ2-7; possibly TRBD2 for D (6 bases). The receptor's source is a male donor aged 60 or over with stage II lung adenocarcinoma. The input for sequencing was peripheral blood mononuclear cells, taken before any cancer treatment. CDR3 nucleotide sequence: TGCGCCAGCAGCCAAATTGTAGGAGGGACCGTCTACGAGCAGTACTTC. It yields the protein CASSQIVGGTVYEQYF.